The sequence of this T cell receptor (beta chain) was determined in a study of blood T cells in healthy people across ages. Using a J-beta primer mix together with a sample-barcoded 5' primer, a second PCR was run for roughly 6 to 11 cycles. TCRdb passed the 5' RACE reads through MiXCR, listing each CDR3 protein once. The repertoire includes hundreds of thousands of distinct CDR3 sequences, 58% of them detected once, and approximately 37% sits in the top ten. V lost 4 bases to trimming and J lost 0 bases; unmatched junction nucleotides: 16. Germline V gene sequence: CDR1 SGDLS, CDR2 YYNGEE. This CDR3 contains 20 residues. In this sample, this clonotype turned up a few times. The antigen is undetermined. Study-level points and caveats: Long-lived and aged donors differed, with more naive CD4+ cells and higher diversity in the long-lived. PBMCs that were unsorted prevented a conclusive naive versus antigen-experienced comparison.

The sample comprised blood. The receptor comes from a man in his 60s in good health. This chain uses TRBV9 with TRBJ2-6; TRBD1 matches at 7 bases. This CDR3 reads CASSSFGGRTGNSGANVLTF. The CDR3 region has the DNA TGTGCCAGCAGCTCCTTCGGAGGACGGACAGGTAACTCTGGGGCCAACGTCCTGACTTTC.